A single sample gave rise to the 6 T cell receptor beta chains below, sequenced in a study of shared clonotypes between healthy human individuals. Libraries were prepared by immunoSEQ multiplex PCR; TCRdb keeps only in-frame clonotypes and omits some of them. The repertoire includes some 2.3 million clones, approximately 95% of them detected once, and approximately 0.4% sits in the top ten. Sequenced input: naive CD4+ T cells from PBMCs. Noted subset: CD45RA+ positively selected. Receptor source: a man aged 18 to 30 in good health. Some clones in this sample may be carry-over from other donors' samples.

The CDR3: CASSEGVQFRNQPQHF. DNA of the CDR3: TGTGCCAGCAGTGAAGGGGTACAGTTTCGAAATCAGCCCCAGCATTTT. The gene calls are TRBV2 and TRBJ1-5; D gene unclear. This CDR3 comprises 16 residues. Germline values: CDR1 SNHLY, CDR2 FYNNEI. V was cut by 1 base and J by 4 bases, with 14 bases left in between. Looking up the rest from reference TRBV2 and TRBJ1-5 gives the full variable domain: EPEVTQTPSHQVTQMGQEVILRCVPISNHLYFYWYRQILGQKVEFLVSFYNNEISEKSEIFDDQFSVERPDGSNFTLKIRSTKLEDSAMYFCASSEGVQFRNQPQHFGDGTRLSIL.

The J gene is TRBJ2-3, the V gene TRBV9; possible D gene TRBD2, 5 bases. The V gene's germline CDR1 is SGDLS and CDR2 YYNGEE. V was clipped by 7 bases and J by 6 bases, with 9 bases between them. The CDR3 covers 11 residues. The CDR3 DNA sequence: TGTGCCAGCGGCGGGCGGGATACGCAGTATTTT. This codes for CASGGRDTQYF.

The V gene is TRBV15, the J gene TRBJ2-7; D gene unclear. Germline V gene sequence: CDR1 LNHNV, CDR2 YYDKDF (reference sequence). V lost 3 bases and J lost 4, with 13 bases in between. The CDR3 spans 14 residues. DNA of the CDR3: TGTGCCACCAGCAGGGACCCGGGCATGTACGAGCAGTACTTC. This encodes CATSRDPGMYEQYF.

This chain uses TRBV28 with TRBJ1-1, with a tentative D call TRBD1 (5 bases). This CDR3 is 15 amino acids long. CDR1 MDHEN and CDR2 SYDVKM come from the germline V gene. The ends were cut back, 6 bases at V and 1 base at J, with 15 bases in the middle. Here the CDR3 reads CASRAGIRKNTEAFF. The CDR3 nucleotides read TGTGCCAGCAGGGCAGGGATAAGAAAGAACACTGAAGCTTTCTTT.

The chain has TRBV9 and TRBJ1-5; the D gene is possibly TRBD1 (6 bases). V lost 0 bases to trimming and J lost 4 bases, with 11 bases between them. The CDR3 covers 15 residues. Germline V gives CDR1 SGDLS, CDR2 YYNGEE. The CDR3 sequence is CASSVEGGPNQPQHF. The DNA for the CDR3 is TGTGCCAGCAGCGTAGAAGGGGGGCCTAATCAGCCCCAGCATTTT.

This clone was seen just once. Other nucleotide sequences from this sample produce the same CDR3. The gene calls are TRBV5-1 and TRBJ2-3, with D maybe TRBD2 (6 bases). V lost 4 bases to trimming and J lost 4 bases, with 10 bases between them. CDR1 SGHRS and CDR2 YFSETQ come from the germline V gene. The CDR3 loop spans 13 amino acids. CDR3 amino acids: CASSPPGADTQYF. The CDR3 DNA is TGCGCCAGCAGCCCGCCGGGGGCAGATACGCAGTATTTT. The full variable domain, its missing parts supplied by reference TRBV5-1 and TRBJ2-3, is KAGVTQTPRYLIKTRGQQVTLSCSPISGHRSVSWYQQTPGQGLQFLFEYFSETQRNKGNFPGRFSGRQFSNSRSEMNVSTLELGDSALYLCASSPPGADTQYFGPGTRLTVL.